Listed below are T cell receptor beta chains from one sample, sequenced in a study of regulatory T cells in long-lasting Graves disease. TCRdb re-called the multiplex PCR reads through MiXCR, storing one row per CDR3 protein. The profile shows a few hundred thousand distinct CDR3 sequences, about 20% of them singletons. These same records also appear under a second study, on T cells in Graves' hyperthyroidism and ophthalmopathy.

The sample in question was peripheral blood mononuclear cells (PBMCs), obtained at new diagnosis, from a patient treated with antithyroid drugs. Receptors were obtained from a young woman with Graves disease. Each CDR3 is given with its conserved first and last residue. A D gene is named only where the DNA matches it firmly. A clone size is listed for some rows: how often the clone was seen (once, few, many), or a class if it is expanded.

>NA|TRBD2|TRBJ2-2|TRBV9
TGTGCCAGCAGCGTAGTTGCGAGCGGGGGGGCCTGGACCGGGGAGCTGTTTTTT
CASSVVASGGAWTGELFF
>few|NA|TRBJ1-1|TRBV19
TGTGCCAGTAGAAACAAGGGGGGTATGAACACTGAAGCTTTCTTT
CASRNKGGMNTEAFF
>few|TRBD1|TRBJ1-6|TRBV10-3
TGTGCCATCAGGCCGGGACAGGGGAATAATTCACCCCTCCACTTT
CAIRPGQGNNSPLHF
>many|TRBD2|TRBJ2-7|TRBV11-2
TGTGCCAGCAGCCACGGGACTAGCGGGGTCGGGGAGCAGTACTTC
CASSHGTSGVGEQYF
>many|NA|TRBJ1-1|TRBV6-1
TGTGCCAGCAGACCCAACAGGGAGAACACTGAAGCTTTCTTT
CASRPNRENTEAFF
>NA|TRBD1|TRBJ1-4|TRBV20-1
TGCAGTGCTAGTGGACAGGGGGTCAGTGAAAAACTGTTTTTT
CSASGQGVSEKLFF
>many|NA|TRBJ1-3|TRBV9
TGTGCCAGCAGCTCCGGCCGTTCTGGAAACACCATATATTTT
CASSSGRSGNTIYF
>many|NA|TRBJ1-2|TRBV6-2/TRBV6-3
TGTGCCAGCAGTGGAGACACCTATGGCTACACCTTC
CASSGDTYGYTF
>NA|TRBD2|TRBJ2-2|TRBV15
TGTGCCACCAGCAGAACTAGCGGGGGCCTGGGGGAGCTGTTTTTT
CATSRTSGGLGELFF
>many|NA|TRBJ1-1|TRBV20-1
TGCAGTGCTAGAGCGGCAGGGACACTGAACACTGAAGCTTTCTTT
CSARAAGTLNTEAFF
>NA|NA|TRBJ2-3|TRBV20-1
TGCAGTGCTAGCTTAACTGCGGGAACAGATACGCAGTATTTT
CSASLTAGTDTQYF
>many|TRBD1|TRBJ1-1|TRBV5-6
TGTGCCAGCAGCTCCCCGGGACAGGGTGAAGCTTTCTTT
CASSSPGQGEAFF
>many|TRBD1|TRBJ2-7|TRBV7-2
TGTGCCAGCAGCTTCGACAGGGGCGACGAGCAGTACTTC
CASSFDRGDEQYF
>few|NA|TRBJ2-1|TRBV4-1
TGCGCCAGCAGGAAAACAGGGAACAATGAGCAGTTCTTC
CASRKTGNNEQFF
>many|NA|TRBJ1-2|TRBV3-1
TGTGCCAGCAGCCAAGATCTTACGGGGGGAGGCGGCTACACCTTC
CASSQDLTGGGGYTF
>many|NA|TRBJ1-2|TRBV5-1
TGTGCCAGCAGCGATACGGGCCCTAACTATGGCTACACCTTC
CASSDTGPNYGYTF
>few|NA|TRBJ1-2|TRBV20-1
TGCAGTGCTCTAGGGCAGGGACTTGGCTACACCTTC
CSALGQGLGYTF
>many|NA|TRBJ1-1|TRBV20-1
TGCAGTGCTAGAGCTCCCTGGGGGGGGGCGAGGTCTAACACTGAAGCTTTCTTT
CSARAPWGGARSNTEAFF
>many|NA|TRBJ1-1|TRBV3-1
TGTGCCAGCAGCCAAGGGTCGGGCAGAGGTGTAGCTTTCTTT
CASSQGSGRGVAFF
>few|NA|TRBJ2-6|TRBV20-1
TGCAGTGCTAGAGATACCGAAATTCGTGGGGCCAACGTCCTGACTTTC
CSARDTEIRGANVLTF
>NA|NA|TRBJ2-3|TRBV6-2/TRBV6-3
TGTGCCAGCAGTGGGGGACGAGCAGATACGCAGTATTTT
CASSGGRADTQYF
>many|NA|TRBJ2-1|TRBV5-6
TGTGCCAGCAGCTGGGGCCAGGAGCAGTTCTTC
CASSWGQEQFF
>many|NA|TRBJ1-2|TRBV5-6
TGTGCCAGCAGCTTGCTGATCCCCTTCTATGGCTACACCTTC
CASSLLIPFYGYTF
>many|NA|TRBJ1-6|TRBV12-3/TRBV12-4
TGTGCCAGCAGTCCGGGGCCAGAATCACCCCTCCACTTT
CASSPGPESPLHF
>many|TRBD1|TRBJ2-1|TRBV12-3/TRBV12-4
TGTGCCAGCAGTTTCCGGGACAGGGATTCTGAGCAGTTCTTC
CASSFRDRDSEQFF
>many|NA|TRBJ2-7|TRBV7-9
TGTGCCAGCAGCCCATCACAAGGGACCACCTACGAGCAGTACTTC
CASSPSQGTTYEQYF
>NA|TRBD1|TRBJ1-6|TRBV19
TGTGCCACAAGGACAGGCAGCTATAATTCACCCCTCCACTTT
CATRTGSYNSPLHF
>many|TRBD1|TRBJ1-5|TRBV6-1
TGTGCCAGCAGCGACAGGGCAAATCAGCCCCAGCATTTT
CASSDRANQPQHF
>many|NA|TRBJ1-1|TRBV6-1
TGTGCCAGCAGTGGGGAGGGGGGCGTCTCTGAAGCTTTCTTT
CASSGEGGVSEAFF
>many|NA|TRBJ2-7|TRBV20-1
TGCAGTGCTAGACCCAAAGAAGGCTACGAGCAGTACTTC
CSARPKEGYEQYF
>many|NA|TRBJ1-3|TRBV3-1
TGTGCCAGCAGTGTACGGGGGAATGGAAACACCATATATTTT
CASSVRGNGNTIYF
>many|NA|TRBJ2-7|TRBV10-2
TGCGCCAGCAGTCCCCCCTCCGGCGAGCAGTACTTC
CASSPPSGEQYF
>NA|TRBD1|TRBJ2-2|TRBV12-3/TRBV12-4
TGTGCCAGCAGTTTCCGGACAGGGGGGGCCGGGGAGCTGTTTTTT
CASSFRTGGAGELFF
>few|NA|TRBJ2-3|TRBV14
TGTGCCAGCAGCCCCCACTGGACAGATACGCAGTATTTT
CASSPHWTDTQYF
>many|NA|TRBJ2-5|TRBV20-1
TGCAGTGCTAGAGATAGGCGGGCAAACCAAGAGACCCAGTACTTC
CSARDRRANQETQYF
>many|TRBD1|TRBJ2-2|TRBV5-1
TGCGCCAGCAGCACGGGACAGGGTTCCGGGGAGCTGTTTTTT
CASSTGQGSGELFF
>NA|NA|TRBJ2-6|TRBV19
TGTGCCAGTAGCCCGGGCTTGTCTGGGGCCAACGTCCTGACTTTC
CASSPGLSGANVLTF
>many|TRBD1|TRBJ1-2|TRBV7-9
TGTGCCAGCAGCTCCTCCGGGACAGGGATTCCAGGACATGGCTACACCTTC
CASSSSGTGIPGHGYTF
>many|NA|TRBJ2-5|TRBV7-9
TGTGCCAGCAGCGTAGAGACCCAGTACTTC
CASSVETQYF
>NA|NA|TRBJ1-2|TRBV6-2/TRBV6-3
TGTGCCAGCAGGTCCCGGGGCCCCTATGGCTACACCTTC
CASRSRGPYGYTF
>many|NA|TRBJ1-5|TRBV12-3/TRBV12-4
TGTGCCAGCAGTTTAGCGAATAGGGGAAATCAGCCCCAGCATTTT
CASSLANRGNQPQHF
>few|NA|TRBJ1-2|TRBV19
TGTGCCAGTAGTATGGAGGGAATCTATGGCTACACCTTC
CASSMEGIYGYTF